This T cell receptor (beta chain) was found in a study of OX40 agonist ivuxolimab in advanced cancers. At the level of the study: The patients got ivuxolimab, which is an agonistic anti-OX40 (CD134) antibody.

People who had autoimmune disease history or systemic immunosuppression were excluded. At cycle 4 day 1, cycle 7 day 1, and baseline, blood was sampled. TCRdb's table, derived via immunoSEQ multiplex PCR, lists solely in-frame clones and lacks some. The sample lists some 70,000 clones; around four fifths were seen once. CDR3 length: 13 amino acids. CDR1 is SGHDN and CDR2 is FVKESK in the germline V gene. The ends lost 6 bases at V and 5 bases at J; junction bases unmatched: 6. The origin of this receptor is an adult with an advanced solid tumor such as melanoma, head and neck, liver or kidney cancer. The source was CD4+ or CD8+ T cells sorted from blood, collected in a trial of the OX40 agonist ivuxolimab. V and J are TRBV14 and TRBJ1-1; 7 bases align to TRBD1. CDR3 DNA: TGTGCCAGCAGTCCTACAGGGGTGACTGAAGCTTTCTTT. Amino acids: CASSPTGVTEAFF.